This T cell receptor (beta chain) was profiled in a study of cytomegalovirus exposure and HLA in healthy donors. CDR1 and CDR2 (germline): SEHNR, FQNEAQ (reference sequence). Trimming took 5 bases from V and 0 from J, leaving 11 bases between them. This CDR3 is built from 16 residues. Regarding this clone: Antigen: not known.

Study-level results: There were around 160 TCR beta chains listed as cytomegalovirus-associated.

TCRdb's table, derived via immunoSEQ multiplex PCR, lists solely in-frame clones and lacks some. Among under 150,000 clones listed, roughly 86% were seen once. The specimen sequenced was PBMCs. The chain joins TRBV7-9 to TRBJ2-6; D possibly corresponds to TRBD2 (5 bases). This clonotype originated in a man aged 18 to 30 in good health and CMV-seropositive. The CDR3 is CASSTLSGSGANVLTF. The CDR3 DNA reads as TGTGCCAGCAGCACCTTAAGCGGCTCTGGGGCCAACGTCCTGACTTTC.